A single sample gave rise to the 29 T cell receptor beta chains below, sequenced in a study of T cells in Graves' hyperthyroidism and ophthalmopathy. The investigators amplified TCR beta CDR3 regions from RNA transcripts. The HTBI primer set served for first-round RT-PCR of the TCR CDR3. One entry per CDR3 protein results from TCRdb running MiXCR on the multiplex PCR reads. This table holds about 270,000 distinct CDR3 sequences, 13% to 15% found once. What was sequenced was blood. These receptors were taken from a woman aged 45-60 years with Graves' hyperthyroidism that later progressed to Graves' ophthalmopathy.

This clonotype has a handful of counts. CDR3 in amino acids: CASSLFGADEKLFF. In DNA, the CDR3 is TGTGCCAGCAGTTTATTTGGGGCAGATGAAAAACTGTTTTTT. The genes are TRBV27 and TRBJ1-4, with a tentative D call TRBD1 (5 bases). The V end was cut by 1 base, the J end by 6 bases, with 9 bases between. CDR3 length equals 14 residues. The germline V gene encodes CDR1 MNHEY and CDR2 SMNVEV (reference sequence). The full variable domain, completed using reference TRBV27 and TRBJ1-4, is EAQVTQNPRYLITVTGKKLTVTCSQNMNHEYMSWYRQDPGLGLRQIYYSMNVEVTDKGDVPEGYKVSRKEKRNFPLILESPSPNQTSLYFCASSLFGADEKLFFGSGTQLSVL.

This clonotype was seen many times. The genes are TRBV20-1 and TRBJ2-3, with 10 nucleotides matching TRBD2. The V and J ends lost 0 bases and 2 bases, in that order; junction bases with no gene match: 14. Germline V gene data show CDR1 as DFQATT and CDR2 as SNEGSKA (reference sequence). The CDR3 runs to 19 residues. The CDR3 is CSARDLGLAARAVTDTQYF. CDR3 nucleotide sequence: TGCAGTGCTAGAGATTTAGGACTAGCGGCCAGGGCGGTCACAGATACGCAGTATTTT.

There are many counts of this clonotype. The gene calls are TRBV2 and TRBJ2-1; D gene unclear. V was clipped by 0 bases and J by 6 bases, with 9 bases between them. CDR1 and CDR2 (germline): SNHLY, FYNNEI. The CDR3 extends over 14 amino acids. The CDR3 reads CASSEAGWANEQFF. CDR3 nucleotide sequence: TGTGCCAGCAGTGAAGCGGGGTGGGCCAATGAGCAGTTCTTC. The whole variable domain, filled in from reference TRBV2 and TRBJ2-1, reads EPEVTQTPSHQVTQMGQEVILRCVPISNHLYFYWYRQILGQKVEFLVSFYNNEISEKSEIFDDQFSVERPDGSNFTLKIRSTKLEDSAMYFCASSEAGWANEQFFGPGTRLTVL.

On this clonotype itself: A read error is possible here, since a much larger clone lies one base away. The chain has TRBV7-3 and TRBJ2-7, with D uncertain. This CDR3 spans 15 amino acids. In germline, CDR1 is SGHTA, CDR2 FQGTGA. With 4 bases removed from V and 3 bases from J, the gap between germline ends came to 16 bases. CDR3 sequence: CASSSRACPGYEQYF. The CDR3 DNA follows: TGTGCCAGCAGCTCCAGAGCGTGTCCCGGCTACGAGCAGTACTTC.

Only a few counts were recorded for this clonotype. The chain employs TRBV2 and TRBJ2-4; perhaps TRBD2 as D (6 bases). The CDR3 loop spans 16 amino acids. Germline-derived CDR1 and CDR2 are SNHLY and FYNNEI. With 7 bases removed from V and 5 bases from J, the gap between germline ends came to 21 bases. CDR3 protein: CASNRVVPGVENIQYF. CDR3 coding DNA: TGTGCCAGCAATCGGGTCGTCCCGGGAGTAGAAAACATTCAGTACTTC.

In this sample, this clonotype turned up a few times. The chain recombines TRBV28 with TRBJ1-1; D is uncertain. Germline V gene lookup returns CDR1 MDHEN and CDR2 SYDVKM. Trimming stripped 7 bases from V and 0 bases from J, with 12 bases between. The CDR3 loop spans 14 amino acids. The CDR3 DNA follows: TGTGCCAGCAATCGGCGACTCTTGAACACTGAAGCTTTCTTT. This translates into CASNRRLLNTEAFF.

In this sample, this clonotype turned up many times. The gene calls are TRBV12-3 or TRBV12-4 and TRBJ1-2; possibly TRBD1 for D (6 bases). This CDR3 spans 17 amino acids. The ends were cut back, 3 bases at V and 3 bases at J, with 20 bases in the middle. The CDR3, as DNA: TGTGCCAGCAGTTTGTGGGGAGGGGGGGGTGAAGACTATGGCTACACCTTC. Its protein is CASSLWGGGGEDYGYTF.

This clonotype was observed at least ten times. The CDR3 protein is CASGSGNHANEKLFF. The CDR3 DNA reads TGCGCCAGCGGGTCCGGGAATCATGCTAATGAAAAACTGTTTTTT. The gene calls are TRBV5-1 and TRBJ1-4, with D hard to call. Germline CDR1 and CDR2: SGHRS and YFSETQ. The germline V and J ends were trimmed by 7 bases and 3 bases, with 16 bases remaining between them. CDR3 length: 15 amino acids.

The chain links TRBV12-3 or TRBV12-4 to TRBJ1-4, with 9 bases matching TRBD1. There are 14 residues in the CDR3. V lost 4 bases, J lost 8 bases, and 5 bases stayed unmatched. CDR3 nucleotide sequence: TGTGCCAGCAGTTCAACAGGGGGCAGGGAAAAACTGTTTTTT. This gives the protein CASSSTGGREKLFF.

In its sample, this clonotype was seen many times. V usage is TRBV7-9 and J usage is TRBJ1-1; 9 bases match TRBD1. Germline loops: CDR1 SEHNR, CDR2 FQNEAQ (reference sequence). V was pared by 5 bases and J by 5 bases, with 9 bases of the junction left unmatched. The CDR3 contains 15 residues. The CDR3 sequence: CASSPPGQGRTEAFF. In DNA, the CDR3 is TGTGCCAGCAGCCCACCGGGACAGGGAAGAACTGAAGCTTTCTTT.

This clonotype was observed at least ten times. The J gene is TRBJ2-1, the V gene TRBV20-1; unclear D gene. This CDR3 comprises 11 residues. CDR1 and CDR2 (germline): DFQATT, SNEGSKA (reference sequence). The germline V and J ends were trimmed by 1 base and 5 bases, with 3 bases remaining between them. The CDR3 region has the DNA TGCAGTGCTAGAGGGAACAATGAGCAGTTCTTC. Its protein product is CSARGNNEQFF.

As to this clonotype: A much larger clone differs by one base, so this may be a read error. The chain is built from TRBV28 and TRBJ2-1; the D call may be TRBD1 or TRBD2 (5 bases each). CDR1 is MDHEN and CDR2 is SYDVKM in the germline V gene. This CDR3 comprises 17 residues. Deletions cut 1 base from V and 2 bases from J, with 15 bases between. In DNA form, the CDR3 reads TGTGCCAGCAGTTTATTTGGGACCAAGAGCCCCTACAATGAGCAGTTCTTC. Protein: CASSLFGTKSPYNEQFF.

The CDR3 bases are TGTGCCAGCAGTACACTTACAGGGGCGGATGGCTACACCTTC. Its protein is CASSTLTGADGYTF. The J gene is TRBJ1-2, the V gene TRBV28; 7 nucleotides align to TRBD1. The CDR3 sequence is 14 residues long. The germline V gene encodes CDR1 MDHEN and CDR2 SYDVKM. The V gene end was trimmed by 5 bases and the J gene end by 6 bases; junction bases not matched to a gene: 9.

This clonotype appeared many times. The chain recombines TRBV28 with TRBJ2-6; no firm D call. With 5 bases removed from V and 0 bases from J, the gap between germline ends came to 17 bases. Germline V gene lookup returns CDR1 MDHEN and CDR2 SYDVKM. This CDR3 is built from 18 residues. Here the CDR3 DNA reads TGTGCCAGCAGTCCCTTAGTAACCGGCAGCTCTGGGGCCAACGTCCTGACTTTC. Its protein product is CASSPLVTGSSGANVLTF.

This clonotype has a count of ten or more. The chain combines TRBV2 with TRBJ2-5; 13 nucleotides line up with TRBD2. The CDR3 has 17 residues. Germline V gene lookup returns CDR1 SNHLY and CDR2 FYNNEI. With V trimmed by 4 bases and J by 0 bases, 5 bases remained unmatched. CDR3 amino acids: CASSVGGLAGYQETQYF. The CDR3 coding sequence is TGTGCCAGCAGTGTTGGGGGACTAGCGGGGTACCAAGAGACCCAGTACTTC.

This clonotype occurred a few times. The chain links TRBV5-5 to TRBJ1-6; 11 bases match TRBD1. This CDR3 has 15 amino acids. V trimming: 4 bases; J trimming: 7 bases; junction bases outside the gene matches: 4. The germline gives CDR1 SGHKS, CDR2 YYEKEE (reference sequence). The CDR3 is CASSTRTGGNSPLHF. In DNA, the CDR3 is TGTGCCAGCAGCACCAGGACAGGGGGCAATTCACCCCTCCACTTT.

This clonotype was seen a few times. The rearrangement joins TRBV20-1 to TRBJ2-4, with D perhaps matching TRBD1 or TRBD2 (5 bases each). The CDR3 sequence is 16 residues long. V was cut by 1 base and J by 0 bases, with 13 bases left in between. CDR1 DFQATT and CDR2 SNEGSKA come from the germline V gene (reference sequence). The CDR3 sequence is CSARGGTPSAKNIQYF. DNA of the CDR3: TGCAGTGCTAGAGGGGGGACCCCCTCAGCCAAAAACATTCAGTACTTC.

The chain links TRBV6-1 to TRBJ2-3, with D maybe TRBD2 (7 bases). This CDR3 region has 16 residues. Trimming pared 2 bases from V and 4 bases from J, leaving 16 bases between. Per germline, CDR1 MNHNS and CDR2 SASEGT. CDR3 amino acids: CASSENGGGWADTQYF. The CDR3, as DNA: TGTGCCAGCAGTGAAAACGGCGGGGGCTGGGCAGATACGCAGTATTTT.

The V and J genes are TRBV9 and TRBJ1-5; TRBD1 is a possible D gene (5 bases). Germline loops: CDR1 SGDLS, CDR2 YYNGEE. Trimming removed 3 bases at V and 8 bases at J, with 12 bases between. This CDR3 region has 13 residues. In DNA form, the CDR3 reads TGTGCCAGCAGCGCCAGGGTGGGTGAGCCCCAGCATTTT. Translation: CASSARVGEPQHF.

This clonotype was seen at least ten times. The chain is built from TRBV19 and TRBJ2-7; TRBD2 matches 10 bases. Germline CDR1 LNHDA, CDR2 SQIVND (reference sequence). J was trimmed by 0 bases and V by 9 bases; bases with no gene match: 5. The CDR3 runs to 14 residues. As DNA, the CDR3 is TGTGCCAGCAGGACTAGCGGAGGCTCCTACGAGCAGTACTTC. Its translation is CASRTSGGSYEQYF.

This clonotype has at least ten counts. This sequence joins TRBV18 and TRBJ1-1; D may be TRBD1 (5 bases). The germline CDR1 and CDR2 sequences are KGHSH and LQKENI. V dropped 2 bases and J dropped 5 bases, with 12 bases sitting between them. This CDR3 is built from 14 residues. CDR3 in amino acids: CASSPWRDRTEAFF. CDR3 coding DNA: TGTGCCAGCTCACCATGGAGGGACCGAACTGAAGCTTTCTTT.

CDR3 DNA sequence: TGTGCCACCGCGAGGACAGAATACAATGAGCAGTTCTTC. Its protein product is CATARTEYNEQFF. The genes are TRBV24-1 and TRBJ2-1; the D gene is possibly TRBD1 (6 bases). CDR1 and CDR2 from the germline V gene are KGHDR and SFDVKD. CDR3 size: 13 residues. Trimming removed 9 bases at V and 4 bases at J, with 12 bases between.

This clonotype was counted at least ten times. The chain carries TRBV12-3 or TRBV12-4 and TRBJ1-1; D gene uncertain. This CDR3 has 13 residues. Trimming shortened V by 1 base and J by 1 base, and 4 bases separated the two germline ends. The CDR3 here is CASSLVRNTEAFF. In nucleotides, the CDR3 is TGTGCCAGCAGTTTAGTCAGGAACACTGAAGCTTTCTTT.

This clonotype was recorded many times. The chain is built from TRBV3-1 and TRBJ2-5; the D is unclear. V lost 1 base and J lost 5, with 8 bases in between. Germline loops: CDR1 LGHDT, CDR2 YNNKEL (reference sequence). The CDR3 loop spans 13 amino acids. CDR3 sequence: CASSQGIGETQYF. CDR3 sequence (DNA): TGTGCCAGCAGCCAAGGTATTGGGGAGACCCAGTACTTC.

At least ten counts were recorded for this clonotype. The V call is TRBV29-1, the J call TRBJ2-5; 7 positions agree with TRBD2. The CDR3 length is 13 residues. Germline V CDR1 and CDR2: SQVTM, ANQGSEA. Trimming at V came to 1 base and at J to 4 bases, leaving 3 bases not matched to a gene. The CDR3 nucleotides are TGCAGCGTTGAAGTCGGGAGGCGAGAGACCCAGTACTTC. This sequence encodes CSVEVGRRETQYF.

This clonotype has at least ten counts. The chain links TRBV6-1 to TRBJ2-1; 9 bases fit TRBD1. This CDR3 contains 19 residues. V was pared by 5 bases and J by 0 bases, with 14 bases of the junction left unmatched. Germline lookup yields CDR1 MNHNS and CDR2 SASEGT. The CDR3 bases are TGTGCCAGCAGTTATTCCGGGACAGGGTCGACGGGCTCCTACAATGAGCAGTTCTTC. It codes for CASSYSGTGSTGSYNEQFF.

This clonotype appeared many times. The rearrangement joins TRBV13 to TRBJ2-3, with 7 bases identical to TRBD1. The CDR3 extends over 16 amino acids. Germline assignment: CDR1 PRHDT and CDR2 FYEKMQ (reference sequence). V shed 7 bases, J shed 8 bases, and the junction held 18 bases outside the gene matches. CDR3 loop: CASNHERTTGLATQYF. As DNA, the CDR3 is TGTGCCAGCAACCACGAGAGAACGACAGGGCTGGCTACGCAGTATTTT. The complete variable domain, with remaining parts taken from reference TRBV13 and TRBJ2-3, reads AAGVIQSPRHLIKEKRETATLKCYPIPRHDTVYWYQQGPGQDPQFLISFYEKMQSDKGSIPDRFSAQQFSDYHSELNMSSLELGDSALYFCASNHERTTGLATQYFGPGTRLTVL.

This clonotype was recorded at least ten times. V gene TRBV5-1 combines with J gene TRBJ2-7; 7 bases align to TRBD1. The CDR3 runs to 16 residues. The junction had 15 bases not matched to a gene; V was cut back by 4 bases and J by 5 bases. Germline assignment: CDR1 SGHRS and CDR2 YFSETQ. CDR3 sequence: CASSVGLRQGRNEQYF. CDR3 sequence (DNA): TGCGCCAGCAGCGTGGGGCTAAGACAGGGTCGCAACGAGCAGTACTTC.

This clonotype was observed a handful of times. In DNA, the CDR3 is TGCGCCAGCAGCTTGCAACGTGACGGCTATGGCTACACCTTC. Amino acids: CASSLQRDGYGYTF. The J gene is TRBJ1-2, the V gene TRBV5-1; D remains ambiguous. CDR3 size: 14 residues. V was trimmed by 1 base and J by 4 bases, leaving 11 bases between them. CDR1 is SGHRS and CDR2 is YFSETQ in the germline V gene.